These T cell receptor beta chains were read from a single sample in a study of blood T cell repertoires in COVID-19. Profiled with immunoSEQ multiplex PCR; TCRdb holds only in-frame clones, not every one. The data hold some 42,000 clones, with more than 60% observed a single time. Input material: peripheral blood. The receptor source for this set is a woman aged 70 to 79 with acute or convalescent COVID-19. Each CDR3 is given with its conserved first and last residue. D genes are given only for firm matches. Clone size is given for some rows only: seen once, a few or many times, or a class if the clone is expanded.

TRBJ1-1,.,.,TRBV27,TGTGCCAGCAGTCAACGGGGAGGGCTGCACACTGAAGCTTTCTTT,CASSQRGGLHTEAFF
TRBJ1-1,.,.,TRBV2,TGTGCCAGCACTATTGGAAGGGGTCACACTGAAGCTTTCTTT,CASTIGRGHTEAFF
TRBJ2-1,.,TRBD2,TRBV24-1,TGTGCCACCAGTGCCTTGGGGACTAGCGGCAATGAGCAGTTCTTC,CATSALGTSGNEQFF
TRBJ2-7,.,.,TRBV18,TGTGCCAGCTCACCTTCCGGGACAACTTACGAGCAGTACTTC,CASSPSGTTYEQYF
TRBJ1-3,.,TRBD1,TRBV13,TGTGCCAGCAGCTTAGGACAGGGGTTATTCTCTGGAAACACCATATATTTT,CASSLGQGLFSGNTIYF
TRBJ1-4,.,TRBD1,TRBV7-9,TGTGCCAGCAGCATCCCGACAGGGACAAATGAAAAACTGTTTTTT,CASSIPTGTNEKLFF
TRBJ2-1,.,.,TRBV15,TGTGCCACCAGCAGAGACGGTGGGCAGGTGGTCAATGAGCAGTTCTTC,CATSRDGGQVVNEQFF
TRBJ1-5,.,TRBD1,TRBV19,TGTGCCAGTAGTCCCCGAGACAGGGGCAATCAGCCCCAGCATTTT,CASSPRDRGNQPQHF
TRBJ2-1,.,.,TRBV7-8,TGTGCCAGCAGCTTATTAGGAGGAGTCGGAGGCGATGAGCAGTTCTTC,CASSLLGGVGGDEQFF
TRBJ1-2,.,.,TRBV2,TGTGCCAGCAGTGGGCTGTCGGCAGGGGCTGGCTACACCTTC,CASSGLSAGAGYTF
TRBJ1-1,.,.,TRBV15,TGTGCCACCAGCAGAGATGGGCAGGGGAGCACTGAAGCTTTCTTT,CATSRDGQGSTEAFF
TRBJ1-1,.,.,TRBV28,TGTGCCAGCAGTTATCGTACTGAAGCTTTCTTT,CASSYRTEAFF
TRBJ1-1,.,.,TRBV20-1,TGCAGTGCCTCAAACAGCAAAGCTTTCTTT,CSASNSKAFF
TRBJ2-7,.,.,TRBV11-2,TGTGCCAGCAGCTTAAACACAGGCGGATCCTACGAGCAGTACTTC,CASSLNTGGSYEQYF
TRBJ1-4,.,.,TRBV6-5,TGTGCCAGCAACGACAGAAGGGGTCTAAAACTGTTTTTT,CASNDRRGLKLFF
TRBJ1-6,.,.,TRBV2,TGTGCCAGCAGGGACAGTCTCAATTCACCCCTCCACTTT,CASRDSLNSPLHF
TRBJ1-1,.,.,TRBV29-1,TGCAGCGTTGAAGGAGCGACAGTTAACACTGAAGCTTTCTTT,CSVEGATVNTEAFF
TRBJ1-1,.,.,TRBV7-9,TGTGCCAGCCGATTCGGGGGGAGCGGAGCTTTCTTT,CASRFGGSGAFF
TRBJ2-5,.,TRBD2,TRBV6-2/TRBV6-3,TGTGCCAGCAGTTACGGGGGACTAGCTCAAGAGACCCAGTACTTC,CASSYGGLAQETQYF
TRBJ2-1,.,TRBD2,TRBV15,TGTGCCACCAGCAGTGAGCGACTAGCGGTTAGGGATGAGCAGTTCTTC,CATSSERLAVRDEQFF
TRBJ2-7,.,TRBD2,TRBV6-5,TGTGCCAGCAGTTACACTAGCGGGTCCTCCTACGAGCAGTACTTC,CASSYTSGSSYEQYF
TRBJ2-1,.,TRBD2,TRBV18,TGTGCCAGCTCACCACCGGCGGGGGGGTATGAGCAGTTCTTC,CASSPPAGGYEQFF
TRBJ2-3,.,TRBD2,TRBV3-1/TRBV3-2,TGTGCCAGCAGCCACATGACTAGCGGAATCACAGATACGCAGTATTTT,CASSHMTSGITDTQYF
TRBJ1-1,.,.,TRBV6-5,TGTGCCAGCAGTTTGACAGGTTCGAACACTGAAGCTTTCTTT,CASSLTGSNTEAFF
TRBJ1-5,.,.,TRBV19,TGTGCCAGTAGTATTGCTTTTGAGGAGGGCAATCAGCCCCAGCATTTT,CASSIAFEEGNQPQHF
TRBJ2-5,.,TRBD1,TRBV24-1,TGTGCCACCAGTGCCCAGGGGGCTGTAGAGACCCAGTACTTC,CATSAQGAVETQYF
TRBJ1-1,.,.,TRBV7-2,TGTGCCAGCAGCTTAACCCTAACAGGGAACACTGAAGCTTTCTTT,CASSLTLTGNTEAFF
TRBJ1-1,.,TRBD1,TRBV9,TGTGCCAGCAGCGCCAGACAGGGAACTGAAGCTTTCTTT,CASSARQGTEAFF
TRBJ1-3,.,TRBD1,TRBV19,TGTGCCAGTAGGCCTGACAGGGGAAGAAACACCATATATTTT,CASRPDRGRNTIYF
TRBJ1-1,few,.,TRBV6-5,TGTGCCAGCAGTCGACAGGCAATGAACACTGAAGCTTTCTTT,CASSRQAMNTEAFF
TRBJ1-1,.,.,TRBV29-1,TGCAGCGTTGATCCAGATGGAGACCTTGAAGCTTTCTTT,CSVDPDGDLEAFF
TRBJ1-2,.,.,TRBV4-1,TGCGCCAGCAGCCAAGACAGCGGGGGGTTCTATGGCTACACCTTC,CASSQDSGGFYGYTF